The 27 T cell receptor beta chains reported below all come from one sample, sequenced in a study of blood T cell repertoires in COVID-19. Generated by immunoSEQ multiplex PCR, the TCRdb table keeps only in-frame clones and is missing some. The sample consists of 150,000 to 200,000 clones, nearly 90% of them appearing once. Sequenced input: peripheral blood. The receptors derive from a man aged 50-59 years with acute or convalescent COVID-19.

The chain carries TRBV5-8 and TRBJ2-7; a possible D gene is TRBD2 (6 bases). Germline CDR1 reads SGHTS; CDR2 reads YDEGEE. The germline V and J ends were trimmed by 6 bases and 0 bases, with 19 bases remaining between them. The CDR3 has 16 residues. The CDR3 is CASISVGGVSSYEQYF. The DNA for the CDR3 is TGTGCCAGCATCTCGGTGGGGGGAGTTTCCTCCTACGAGCAGTACTTC.

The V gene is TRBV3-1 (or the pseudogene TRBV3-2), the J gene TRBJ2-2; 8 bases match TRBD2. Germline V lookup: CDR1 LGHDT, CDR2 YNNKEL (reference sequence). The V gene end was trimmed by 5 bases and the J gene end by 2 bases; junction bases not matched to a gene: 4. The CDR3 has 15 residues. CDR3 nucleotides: TGTGCCAGCAGCTTTAGCGGGATAAACACCGGGGAGCTGTTTTTT. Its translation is CASSFSGINTGELFF.

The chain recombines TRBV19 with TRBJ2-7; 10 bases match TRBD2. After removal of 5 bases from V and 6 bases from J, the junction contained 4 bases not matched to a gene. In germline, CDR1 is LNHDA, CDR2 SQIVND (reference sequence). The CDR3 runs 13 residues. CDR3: CASSEREGSEQYF. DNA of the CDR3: TGTGCCAGTAGTGAGCGGGAGGGCAGCGAGCAGTACTTC.

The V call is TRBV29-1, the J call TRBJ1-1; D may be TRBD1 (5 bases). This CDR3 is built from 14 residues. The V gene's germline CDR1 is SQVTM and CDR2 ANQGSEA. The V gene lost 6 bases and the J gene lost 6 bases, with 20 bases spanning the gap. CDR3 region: CSVDTGFTGAEAFF. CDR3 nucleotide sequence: TGCAGCGTAGATACGGGATTCACGGGGGCTGAAGCTTTCTTT.

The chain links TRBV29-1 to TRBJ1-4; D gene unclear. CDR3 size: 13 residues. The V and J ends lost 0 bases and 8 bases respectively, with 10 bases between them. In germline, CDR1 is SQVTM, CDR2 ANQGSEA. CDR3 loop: CSVEDPYEEKLFF. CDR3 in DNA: TGCAGCGTTGAAGACCCCTATGAGGAAAAACTGTTTTTT. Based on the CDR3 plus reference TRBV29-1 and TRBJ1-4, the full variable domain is SAVISQKPSRDICQRGTSLTIQCQVDSQVTMMFWYRQQPGQSLTLIATANQGSEATYESGFVIDKFPISRPNLTFSTLTVSNMSPEDSSIYLCSVEDPYEEKLFFGSGTQLSVL.

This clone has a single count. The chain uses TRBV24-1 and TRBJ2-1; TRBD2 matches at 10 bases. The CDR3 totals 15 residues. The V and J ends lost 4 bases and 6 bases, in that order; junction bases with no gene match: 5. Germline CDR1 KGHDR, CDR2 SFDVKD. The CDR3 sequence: CATSEALAGGNEQFF. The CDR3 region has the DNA TGTGCCACCAGTGAGGCATTAGCGGGGGGCAATGAGCAGTTCTTC.

CDR3 protein: CASSFTGYNSPLHF. In DNA form, the CDR3 reads TGTGCCAGCAGTTTTACAGGCTATAATTCACCCCTCCACTTT. V and J are TRBV27 and TRBJ1-6, with D perhaps matching TRBD1 (5 bases). The CDR3 is 14 amino acids. V was clipped by 3 bases and J by 3 bases, with 6 bases between them. Germline loops: CDR1 MNHEY, CDR2 SMNVEV (reference sequence).

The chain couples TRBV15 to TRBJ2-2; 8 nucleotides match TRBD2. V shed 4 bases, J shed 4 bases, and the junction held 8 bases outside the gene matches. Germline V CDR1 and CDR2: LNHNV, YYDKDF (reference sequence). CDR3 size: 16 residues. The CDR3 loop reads CATSTGLAAGTGELFF. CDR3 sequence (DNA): TGTGCCACCAGCACCGGACTAGCCGCCGGCACCGGGGAGCTGTTTTTT. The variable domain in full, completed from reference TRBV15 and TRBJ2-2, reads DAMVIQNPRYQVTQFGKPVTLSCSQTLNHNVMYWYQQKSSQAPKLLFHYYDKDFNNEADTPDNFQSRRPNTSFCFLDIRSPGLGDTAMYLCATSTGLAAGTGELFFGEGSRLTVL.

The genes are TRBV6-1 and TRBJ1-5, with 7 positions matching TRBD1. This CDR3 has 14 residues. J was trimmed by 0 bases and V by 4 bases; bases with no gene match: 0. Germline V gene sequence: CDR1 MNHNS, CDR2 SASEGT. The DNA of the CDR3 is TGTGCCAGCAGTGGACAGGGTAGCAATCAGCCCCAGCATTTT. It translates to CASSGQGSNQPQHF.

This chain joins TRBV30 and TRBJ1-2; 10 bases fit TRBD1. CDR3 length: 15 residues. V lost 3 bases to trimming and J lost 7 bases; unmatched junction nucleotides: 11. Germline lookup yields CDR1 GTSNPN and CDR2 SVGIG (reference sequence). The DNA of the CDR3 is TGTGCCTGGAGCATCTCCGGGACAGGGGCCCGTGGCTACACCTTC. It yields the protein CAWSISGTGARGYTF.

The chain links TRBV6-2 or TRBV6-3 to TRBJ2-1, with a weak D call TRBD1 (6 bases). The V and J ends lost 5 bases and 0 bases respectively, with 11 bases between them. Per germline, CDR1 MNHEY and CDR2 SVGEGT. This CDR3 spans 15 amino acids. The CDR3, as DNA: TGTGCCAGCAGTAACGACAGGAGCTCCTACAATGAGCAGTTCTTC. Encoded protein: CASSNDRSSYNEQFF.

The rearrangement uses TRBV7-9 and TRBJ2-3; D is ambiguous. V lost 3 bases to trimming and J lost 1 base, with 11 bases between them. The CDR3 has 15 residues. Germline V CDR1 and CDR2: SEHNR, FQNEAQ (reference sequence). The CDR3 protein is CASSFLVWRTDTQYF. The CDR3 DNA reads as TGTGCCAGCAGCTTTCTAGTTTGGCGCACAGATACGCAGTATTTT.

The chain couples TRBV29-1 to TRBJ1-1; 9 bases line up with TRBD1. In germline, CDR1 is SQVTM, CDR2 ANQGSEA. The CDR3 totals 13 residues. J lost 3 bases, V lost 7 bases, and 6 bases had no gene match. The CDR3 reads CSAGQGPHTEAFF. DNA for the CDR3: TGCAGCGCTGGACAGGGGCCCCACACTGAAGCTTTCTTT.

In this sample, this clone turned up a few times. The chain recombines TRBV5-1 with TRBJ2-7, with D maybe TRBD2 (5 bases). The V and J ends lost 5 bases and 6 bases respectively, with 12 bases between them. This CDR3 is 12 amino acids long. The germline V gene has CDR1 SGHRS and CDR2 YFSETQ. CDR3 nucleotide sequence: TGCGCCAGCAGTCAATCCACTAGCGAGCAGTACTTC. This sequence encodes CASSQSTSEQYF.

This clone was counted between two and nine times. CDR3 residues: CASSMLRSSGRRETQYF. The CDR3, as DNA: TGTGCCAGTAGTATGCTCAGGTCGAGCGGGAGGAGGGAGACCCAGTACTTC. The J gene is TRBJ2-5, the V gene TRBV19; 9 bases map to TRBD2. Trimming removed 3 bases from V and 5 bases from J; junction bases left unmatched: 13. The CDR3 is made up of 17 amino acids. Germline CDR1 and CDR2: LNHDA and SQIVND (reference sequence). Drawing the rest from reference TRBV19 and TRBJ2-5, the complete variable domain is DGGITQSPKYLFRKEGQNVTLSCEQNLNHDAMYWYRQDPGQGLRLIYYSQIVNDFQKGDIAEGYSVSREKKESFPLTVTSAQKNPTAFYLCASSMLRSSGRRETQYFGPGTRLLVL.

The CDR3 DNA is TGTGCCAGCAGCTCCGGGACACCAACCTACAATGAGCAGTTCTTC. Its protein product is CASSSGTPTYNEQFF. The chain has TRBV11-2 and TRBJ2-1; D perhaps matches TRBD1 (6 bases). Deletions cut 4 bases from V and 2 bases from J, with 12 bases between. The CDR3 contains 15 residues. Germline-derived CDR1 and CDR2 are SGHAT and FQNNGV.

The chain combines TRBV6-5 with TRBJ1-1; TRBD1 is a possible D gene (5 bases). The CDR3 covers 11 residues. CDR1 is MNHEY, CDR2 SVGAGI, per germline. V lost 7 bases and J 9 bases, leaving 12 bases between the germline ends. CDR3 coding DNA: TGTGCCAGCACACGGGACTCGAAAGCTTTCTTT. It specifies CASTRDSKAFF.

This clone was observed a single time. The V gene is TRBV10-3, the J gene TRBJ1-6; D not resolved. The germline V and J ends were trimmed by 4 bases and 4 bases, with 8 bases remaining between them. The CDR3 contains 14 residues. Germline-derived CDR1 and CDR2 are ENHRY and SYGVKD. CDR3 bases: TGTGCCATCAGTGCGGCGCGGTATAATTCACCCCTCCACTTT. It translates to CAISAARYNSPLHF.

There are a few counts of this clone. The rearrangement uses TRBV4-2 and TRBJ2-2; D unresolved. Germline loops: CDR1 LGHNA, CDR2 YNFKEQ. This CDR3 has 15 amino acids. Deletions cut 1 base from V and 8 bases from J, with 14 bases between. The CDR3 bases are TGTGCCAGCAGCCAAGCCTTAACCCAAACTGGGGAGCTGTTTTTT. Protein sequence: CASSQALTQTGELFF.

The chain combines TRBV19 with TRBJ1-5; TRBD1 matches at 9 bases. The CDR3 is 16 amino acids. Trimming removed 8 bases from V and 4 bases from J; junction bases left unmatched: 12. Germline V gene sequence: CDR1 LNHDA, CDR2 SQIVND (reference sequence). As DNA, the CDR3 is TGTGCCAGTTCTTACTCCGGGACAGGGATGAATCAGCCCCAGCATTTT. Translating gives CASSYSGTGMNQPQHF.

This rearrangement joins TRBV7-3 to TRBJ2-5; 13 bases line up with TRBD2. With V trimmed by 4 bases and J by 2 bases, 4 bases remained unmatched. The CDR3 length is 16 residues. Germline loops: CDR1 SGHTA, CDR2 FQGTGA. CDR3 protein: CASSSGTSGTQETQYF. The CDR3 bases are TGTGCCAGCAGCTCCGGGACTAGCGGGACTCAAGAGACCCAGTACTTC.

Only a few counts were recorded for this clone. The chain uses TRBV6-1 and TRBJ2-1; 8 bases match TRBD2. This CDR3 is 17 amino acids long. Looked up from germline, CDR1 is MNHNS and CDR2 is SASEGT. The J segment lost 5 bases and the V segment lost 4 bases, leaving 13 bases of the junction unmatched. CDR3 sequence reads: CASSGHVSGRVNNEQFF. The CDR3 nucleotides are TGTGCCAGCAGTGGGCATGTAAGCGGGAGAGTGAACAATGAGCAGTTCTTC.

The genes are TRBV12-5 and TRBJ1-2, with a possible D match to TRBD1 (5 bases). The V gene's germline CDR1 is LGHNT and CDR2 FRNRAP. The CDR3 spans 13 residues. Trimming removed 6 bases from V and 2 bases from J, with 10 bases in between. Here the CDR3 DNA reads TGTGCTAGTGGAAGGGAGGGGAACTATGGCTACACCTTC. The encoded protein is CASGREGNYGYTF.

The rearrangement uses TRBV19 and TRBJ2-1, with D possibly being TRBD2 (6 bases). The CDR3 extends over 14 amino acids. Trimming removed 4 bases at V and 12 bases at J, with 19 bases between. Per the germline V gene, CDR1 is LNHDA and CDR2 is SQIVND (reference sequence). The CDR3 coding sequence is TGTGCCAGTAGTACTCGGGACTCCTATTCGGGGCAGTTCTTC. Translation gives CASSTRDSYSGQFF.

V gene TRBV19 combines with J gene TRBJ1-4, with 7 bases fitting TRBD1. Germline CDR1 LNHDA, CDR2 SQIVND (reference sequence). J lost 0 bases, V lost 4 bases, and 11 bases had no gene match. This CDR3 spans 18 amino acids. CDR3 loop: CASSSPRDSIATNEKLFF. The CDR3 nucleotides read TGTGCCAGTAGTAGCCCTCGGGACAGCATTGCAACTAATGAAAAACTGTTTTTT.

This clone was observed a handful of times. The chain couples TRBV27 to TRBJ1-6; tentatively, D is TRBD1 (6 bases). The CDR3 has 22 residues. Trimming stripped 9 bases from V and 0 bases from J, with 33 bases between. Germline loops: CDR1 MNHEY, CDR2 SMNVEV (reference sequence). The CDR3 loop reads CARGGRDPYFMRGISYNSPLHF. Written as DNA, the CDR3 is TGTGCCAGGGGGGGCCGGGACCCCTATTTCATGCGGGGGATCTCCTATAATTCACCCCTCCACTTT.

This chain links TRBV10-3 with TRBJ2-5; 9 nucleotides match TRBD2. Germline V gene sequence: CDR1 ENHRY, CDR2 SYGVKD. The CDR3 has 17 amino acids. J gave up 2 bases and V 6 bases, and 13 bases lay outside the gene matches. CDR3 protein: CAISFGLAGKLQETQYF. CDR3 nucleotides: TGTGCCATCAGCTTCGGGCTAGCGGGAAAACTACAAGAGACCCAGTACTTC.